A single sample is the source of the 13 T cell receptor beta chains below, sequenced in a study of blood T cell repertoires in COVID-19. Repertoires were generated with immunoSEQ multiplex PCR, while TCRdb's copy carries only in-frame clones and drops some. Among some 31,000 clones listed, roughly 91% were seen once. The source material was peripheral blood. The receptors originated from a man between 65 and 85 years old with active COVID-19.

This clone is a singleton in its sample. The chain joins TRBV19 to TRBJ1-1; 7 nucleotides match TRBD1. From germline, CDR1 is LNHDA and CDR2 SQIVND (reference sequence). CDR3 size: 15 residues. V was clipped by 6 bases and J by 0 bases; unmatched bases: 7. The CDR3 sequence: CASRLGGQMNTEAFF. The CDR3, as DNA: TGTGCCAGTAGACTAGGGGGACAGATGAACACTGAAGCTTTCTTT. Based on the CDR3 plus reference TRBV19 and TRBJ1-1, the full variable domain is DGGITQSPKYLFRKEGQNVTLSCEQNLNHDAMYWYRQDPGQGLRLIYYSQIVNDFQKGDIAEGYSVSREKKESFPLTVTSAQKNPTAFYLCASRLGGQMNTEAFFGQGTRLTVV.

The chain couples TRBV7-2 to TRBJ2-7, with 7 bases aligning to TRBD2. V dropped 4 bases and J dropped 7; count of bases not matched to a gene: 7. Looked up from germline, CDR1 is SGHTA and CDR2 is FQGNSA. This CDR3 is 13 amino acids long. The CDR3 DNA is TGTGCCAGCAGCTCTAACGCAGCGGGAGAGCAGTACTTC. Translation: CASSSNAAGEQYF.

The chain couples TRBV6-5 to TRBJ2-1, with D maybe TRBD1 (5 bases). V was pared by 5 bases and J by 0 bases, with 8 bases between. The germline CDR1 and CDR2 sequences are MNHEY and SVGAGI. The CDR3 totals 14 residues. The CDR3 coding sequence is TGTGCCAGCAGTAAGACAGACTCCTACAATGAGCAGTTCTTC. Translated: CASSKTDSYNEQFF.

The DNA for the CDR3 is TGTGCCAGCAGCCCCGGGGCAGGGGGCTTAGAGACCCAGTACTTC. Its translation: CASSPGAGGLETQYF. The genes are TRBV11-2 and TRBJ2-5; 8 nucleotides agree with TRBD1. The CDR3 is 15 amino acids. Per germline, CDR1 SGHAT and CDR2 FQNNGV. V lost 5 bases and J lost 4; bases outside the gene matches: 9.

V gene TRBV21-1 combines with J gene TRBJ2-3; no DNA check was done on the table's D call, TRBD1. TRBV21-1 constitutes a pseudogene. The CDR3 totals 15 residues. CDR3 nucleotide sequence: TGTGCCAGCAGCACCGGGACAAAAAGCACAGATACGCAGTATTTT. This sequence encodes CASSTGTKSTDTQYF.

About this clone: At one end, the junction sequence differs from germline, possibly due to a read error. Other DNA variants within this sample encode the same CDR3. V is TRBV18 and J is TRBJ1-5, with D possibly matching TRBD1 (5 bases). The CDR3 consists of 13 residues. Germline CDR1 is KGHSH and CDR2 is LQKENI. CDR3 residues: CASSPPGGQPQHF. CDR3 nucleotides: TGTGCCAGCTCGCCACCGGGGGGGCAGCCCCAGCATTTT.

V is TRBV7-6 and J is TRBJ2-1, with 7 bases matching TRBD2. Germline V gives CDR1 SGHVS, CDR2 FNYEAQ. The CDR3 sequence is 16 residues long. J lost 3 bases, V lost 1 base, and 6 bases had no gene match. The CDR3 sequence is CASSLVLAVDYNEQFF. The CDR3 coding sequence is TGTGCCAGCAGCTTAGTCCTAGCGGTTGACTACAATGAGCAGTTCTTC.

The chain recombines TRBV28 with TRBJ1-1; no reliable D call. The CDR3 runs 16 residues. From germline, CDR1 is MDHEN and CDR2 SYDVKM. Trimming took off 1 base at V and 8 bases at J, with 20 bases between the two ends. The CDR3 sequence is CASSLSSNLGIREAFF. In nucleotides, the CDR3 is TGTGCCAGCAGTTTATCCTCGAATTTGGGCATACGGGAAGCTTTCTTT.

The chain couples TRBV5-1 to TRBJ2-7, with D hard to call. Trimming shortened V by 1 base and J by 1 base, and 6 bases separated the two germline ends. CDR1 is SGHRS, CDR2 YFSETQ, per germline. The CDR3 sequence is 13 residues long. CDR3 DNA: TGCGCCAGCAGCTTGTGGGCGTCCTACGAGCAGTACTTC. Encoded protein: CASSLWASYEQYF. The full variable domain, in which reference TRBV5-1 and TRBJ2-7 provide the parts outside the CDR3, is KAGVTQTPRYLIKTRGQQVTLSCSPISGHRSVSWYQQTPGQGLQFLFEYFSETQRNKGNFPGRFSGRQFSNSRSEMNVSTLELGDSALYLCASSLWASYEQYFGPGTRLTVT.

This clone was found once. The rearrangement links TRBV7-8 to TRBJ1-5; D remains unclear. Germline lookup yields CDR1 SGHVS and CDR2 FQNEAQ. V shed 1 base and J shed 5 bases, with 15 bases lying between them. The CDR3 totals 16 residues. The CDR3 sequence is CASSLVRTVRDQPQHF. CDR3 bases: TGTGCCAGCAGCTTAGTTAGAACAGTCAGAGATCAGCCCCAGCATTTT. Full variable domain (outside the CDR3, taken from reference TRBV7-8 and TRBJ1-5): GAGVSQSPRYKVAKRGQDVALRCDPISGHVSLFWYQQALGQGPEFLTYFQNEAQLDKSGLPSDRFFAERPEGSVSTLKIQRTQQEDSAVYLCASSLVRTVRDQPQHFGDGTRLSIL.

The chain combines TRBV6-5 with TRBJ2-1, with D possibly matching TRBD1 (6 bases). Trimming removed 7 bases at V and 4 bases at J, with 17 bases between. The CDR3 loop spans 15 amino acids. The germline V gene has CDR1 MNHEY and CDR2 SVGAGI. The DNA of the CDR3 is TGTGCCAGCACCCCGACCGGGACAAGTTACAATGAGCAGTTCTTC. This encodes CASTPTGTSYNEQFF.

This chain uses TRBV6-1 with TRBJ2-3; a weak D match, TRBD2 (5 bases). Trimming took off 0 bases at V and 4 bases at J, with 11 bases between the two ends. The CDR3 has 15 residues. CDR1 is MNHNS, CDR2 SASEGT, per germline. The chain's CDR3 is CASSEALWTPDTQYF. DNA for the CDR3: TGTGCCAGCAGTGAAGCTCTCTGGACTCCAGATACGCAGTATTTT.

The chain couples TRBV5-1 to TRBJ2-7; perhaps TRBD2 as D (5 bases). The germline gives CDR1 SGHRS, CDR2 YFSETQ. The CDR3 contains 13 residues. V was clipped by 4 bases and J by 2 bases, with 10 bases between them. The CDR3 nucleotides are TGCGCCAGCAGCCCCGGACTCACCTACGAGCAGTACTTC. As protein: CASSPGLTYEQYF.